This T cell receptor (beta chain) was recorded in a study of blood T cell repertoires in COVID-19. This clone has more than one count but fewer than ten. CDR1 is SGHTA and CDR2 is FQGNSA in the germline V gene. Trimming stripped 4 bases from V and 5 bases from J, with 16 bases between. CDR3 length equals 15 residues. The data were produced by immunoSEQ multiplex PCR, yet TCRdb's version contains in-frame clones alone and is incomplete. Here the sample spans about 74,000 clones, 88% being singletons. V usage is TRBV7-2 and J usage is TRBJ2-3; tentatively, D is TRBD2 (5 bases). Sequencing input: peripheral blood. The clonotype was recovered from an elderly woman with active or convalescent COVID-19. CDR3 sequence (DNA): TGTGCCAGCAGCTCCACTAGGGATTCGGGAGATACGCAGTATTTT. Its protein product is CASSSTRDSGDTQYF.